Listed below are T cell receptor beta chains from one sample, sequenced in a study of beta chain features in type 1 diabetes. Assay: immunoSEQ multiplex PCR; the TCRdb copy retains only in-frame clones and omits some. This table has about half a million clones, about an eighth appearing once. The sample taken for sequencing was naive CD4+ T cells from blood. These receptors were collected from a young woman in good health. The conserved cysteine and the conserved F or W are not part of the CDR3 here. Fields, in order: J gene, V gene, CDR3 protein.

TRBJ2-1	TRBV25-1	ASSAGTGRIYEQF
TRBJ2-5	TRBV7-2	ASSTAGTGGDVTQY
TRBJ2-6	TRBV14	ASSPKWDRANVLT
TRBJ2-3	TRBV7-9	ASSLGDRATDTQY
TRBJ1-1	TRBV7-9	ASSFVRQEETEAF
TRBJ2-3	TRBV7-2	ASARGRRATDTQY
TRBJ2-1	TRBV9	ASSVGRISNEQF
TRBJ2-1	TRBV7-2	ASSPPLNRDQF
TRBJ2-1	TRBV5-4	ASSLAQGKYNEQF
TRBJ2-7	TRBV4-2	ASSQASGQSYEQY
TRBJ2-1	TRBV4-1	ASSQVAGAIYNEQF
TRBJ2-4	TRBV7-2	ASSLLQTLKNIQY
TRBJ2-7	TRBV9	ASSADRKTYEQY
TRBJ2-7	TRBV5-1	ASSLEWGYEQY
TRBJ2-7	TRBV6-5	ASSPSGLFYEQY
TRBJ1-2	TRBV6-1	ASSGRRHNLNYGYT
TRBJ2-5	TRBV7-9	ASSQVLVETQY
TRBJ2-1	TRBV7-2	ASSTSGHLTYNEQF
TRBJ1-4	TRBV4-1	ASTATGTGGEKLF
TRBJ2-5	TRBV4-3	ASSQAYLAGEETQY
TRBJ2-3	TRBV12-5	ASGLTSGRVVDTQY
TRBJ1-1	TRBV2	ASTQGELTEAF
TRBJ2-7	TRBV11-3	ASSLDQRRSFSYEQY
TRBJ2-7	TRBV6-6	ASRTRGGREIREQY
TRBJ2-4	TRBV11-2	ASSLPETRQY
TRBJ2-4	TRBV7-2	ASSLRLQAKNIQY
TRBJ2-3	TRBV29-1	SVDETVSTDTQY
TRBJ2-2	TRBV5-1	ASSGGTENTGELF